Included here is one T cell receptor (beta chain) sequence, with context. Authors' methods: Estimation of nucleated cell counts was performed using reference gene primer amplification. This table comes from immunoSEQ multiplex PCR, and its TCRdb copy is limited to in-frame clones, with some not included. The V and J calls and clone size are taken from that table; D and trimming were inferred from the DNA. The table records some 310,000 clones, about 90% of them present only once. Patients in Seattle were enrolled during active infection, then followed longitudinally. V was clipped by 0 bases and J by 9 bases; unmatched bases: 7. Germline CDR1 is MNHNY and CDR2 is SVGAGI (reference sequence). CDR3 length: 16 amino acids. The record originates from a study of blood T cell repertoires in COVID-19. Study-wide background: The United States, Italy and Spain supplied acute and convalescent COVID-19 samples. Sources were T cells, B-cell-depleted T cells, or PBMCs; the material itself was cDNA or gDNA.

The sequenced sample was peripheral blood. The chain has TRBV6-6 and TRBJ2-2, with TRBD1 matching 10 bases. The receptor was isolated from a woman aged 40-49 years with COVID-19, enrolled during active disease. CDR3 in DNA: TGTGCCAGCAGTTACTCGGGACAGGGGAACTCTCGGGAGCTGTTTTTT. It translates to CASSYSGQGNSRELFF.